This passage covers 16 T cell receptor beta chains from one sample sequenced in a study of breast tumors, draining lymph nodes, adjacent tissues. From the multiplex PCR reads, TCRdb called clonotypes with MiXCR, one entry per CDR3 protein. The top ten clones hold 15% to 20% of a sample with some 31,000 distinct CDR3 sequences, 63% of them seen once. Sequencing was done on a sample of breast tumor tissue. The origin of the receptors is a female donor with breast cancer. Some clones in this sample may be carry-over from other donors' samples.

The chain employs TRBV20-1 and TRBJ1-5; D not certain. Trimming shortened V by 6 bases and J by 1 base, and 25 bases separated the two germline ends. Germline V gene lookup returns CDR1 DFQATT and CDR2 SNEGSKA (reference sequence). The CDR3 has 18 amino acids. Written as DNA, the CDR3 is TGCAGTGCGTGGACGGTTGGGCGGGAACACCAGAGCAATCAGCCCCAGCATTTT. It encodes CSAWTVGREHQSNQPQHF.

CDR3 bases: TGCAGTGCCCCGTGGGGGCTAACCGGGGAGCTGTTTTTT. Its protein is CSAPWGLTGELFF. The chain joins TRBV20-1 to TRBJ2-2; tentatively, D is TRBD1 (6 bases). The CDR3 runs 13 residues. V was trimmed by 6 bases and J by 5 bases, leaving 13 bases between them. Germline V gene lookup returns CDR1 DFQATT and CDR2 SNEGSKA (reference sequence).

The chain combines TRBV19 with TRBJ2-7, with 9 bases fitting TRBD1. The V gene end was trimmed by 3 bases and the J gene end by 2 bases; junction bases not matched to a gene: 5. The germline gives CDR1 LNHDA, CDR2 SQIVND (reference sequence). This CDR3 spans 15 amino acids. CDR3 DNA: TGTGCCAGTAGTATTTCCGGGACAGGGCCCTACGAGCAGTACTTC. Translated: CASSISGTGPYEQYF.

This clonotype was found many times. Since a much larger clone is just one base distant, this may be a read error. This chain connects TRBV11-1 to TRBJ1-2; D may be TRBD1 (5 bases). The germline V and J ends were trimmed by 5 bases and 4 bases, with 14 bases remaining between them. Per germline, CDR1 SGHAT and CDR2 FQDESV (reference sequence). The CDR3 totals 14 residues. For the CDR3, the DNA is TGTGCCAGCAGCCCTCGACAGCTAGCCTATGGCTACACCTTC. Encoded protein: CASSPRQLAYGYTF.

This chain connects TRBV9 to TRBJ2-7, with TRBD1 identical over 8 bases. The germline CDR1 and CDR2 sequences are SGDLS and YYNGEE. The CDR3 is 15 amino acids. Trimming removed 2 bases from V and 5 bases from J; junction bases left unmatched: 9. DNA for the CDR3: TGTGCCAGCAGCGTCCAGCCGGACAGGGAGAACGAGCAGTACTTC. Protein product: CASSVQPDRENEQYF.

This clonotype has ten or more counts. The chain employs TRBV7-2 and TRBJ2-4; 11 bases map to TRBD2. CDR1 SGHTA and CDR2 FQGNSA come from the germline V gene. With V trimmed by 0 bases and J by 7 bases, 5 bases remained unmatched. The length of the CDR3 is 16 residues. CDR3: CASSLAHRTSGNIQYF. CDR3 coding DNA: TGTGCCAGCAGCTTAGCGCACCGGACTAGCGGGAACATTCAGTACTTC.

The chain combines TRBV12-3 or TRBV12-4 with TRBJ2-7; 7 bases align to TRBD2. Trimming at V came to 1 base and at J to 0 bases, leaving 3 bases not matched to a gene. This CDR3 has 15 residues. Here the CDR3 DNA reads TGTGCCAGCAGTTTAGGACGGGGGGACTCCTACGAGCAGTACTTC. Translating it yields CASSLGRGDSYEQYF.

The CDR3 reads CASGSGIGSPLHF. The CDR3 DNA sequence: TGTGCCAGCGGCTCGGGCATAGGTTCACCCCTCCACTTT. This chain uses TRBV7-3 with TRBJ1-6; unclear D gene. The CDR3 length is 13 residues. The ends were cut back, 8 bases at V and 9 bases at J, with 14 bases in the middle. CDR1 SGHTA and CDR2 FQGTGA come from the germline V gene.

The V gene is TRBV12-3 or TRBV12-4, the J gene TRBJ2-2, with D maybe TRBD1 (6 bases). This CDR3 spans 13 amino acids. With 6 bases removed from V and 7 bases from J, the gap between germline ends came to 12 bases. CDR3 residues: CASSPGQLGELFF. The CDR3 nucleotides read TGTGCCAGCAGCCCCGGACAGCTCGGGGAGCTGTTTTTT.

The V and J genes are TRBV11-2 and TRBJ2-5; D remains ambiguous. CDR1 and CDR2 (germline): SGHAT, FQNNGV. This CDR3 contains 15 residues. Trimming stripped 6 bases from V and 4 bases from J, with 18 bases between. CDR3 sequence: CASSPLGPTGETQYF. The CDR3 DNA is TGTGCCAGCAGTCCCCTGGGCCCGACGGGAGAGACCCAGTACTTC.

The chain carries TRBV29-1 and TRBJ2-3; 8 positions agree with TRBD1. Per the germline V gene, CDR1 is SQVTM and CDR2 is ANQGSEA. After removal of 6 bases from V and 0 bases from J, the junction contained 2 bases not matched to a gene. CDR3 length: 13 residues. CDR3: CSVWTGSTDTQYF. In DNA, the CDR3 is TGCAGCGTCTGGACAGGGAGCACAGATACGCAGTATTTT.

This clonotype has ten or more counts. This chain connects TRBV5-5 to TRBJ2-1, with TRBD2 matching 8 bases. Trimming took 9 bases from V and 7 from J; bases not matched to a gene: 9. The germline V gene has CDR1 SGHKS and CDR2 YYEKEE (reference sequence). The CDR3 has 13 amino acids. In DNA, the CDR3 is TGTGCCACCGGGGGGGAGCGTAGAAATGAGCAGTTCTTC. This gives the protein CATGGERRNEQFF.

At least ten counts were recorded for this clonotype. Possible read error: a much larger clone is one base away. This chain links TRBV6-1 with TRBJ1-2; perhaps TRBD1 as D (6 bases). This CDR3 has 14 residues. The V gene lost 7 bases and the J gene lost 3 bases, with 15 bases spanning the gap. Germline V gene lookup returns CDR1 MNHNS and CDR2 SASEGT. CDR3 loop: CASKGTRGDYGYTF. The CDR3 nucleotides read TGTGCCAGCAAGGGGACAAGGGGGGACTATGGCTACACCTTC.

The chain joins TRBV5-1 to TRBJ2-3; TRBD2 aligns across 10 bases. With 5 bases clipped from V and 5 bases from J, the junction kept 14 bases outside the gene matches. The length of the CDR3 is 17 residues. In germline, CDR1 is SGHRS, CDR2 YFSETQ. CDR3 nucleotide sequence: TGCGCCAGCAGGCTAGCGGGAGCGGGGTATGTAGGAGATACGCAGTATTTT. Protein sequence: CASRLAGAGYVGDTQYF.

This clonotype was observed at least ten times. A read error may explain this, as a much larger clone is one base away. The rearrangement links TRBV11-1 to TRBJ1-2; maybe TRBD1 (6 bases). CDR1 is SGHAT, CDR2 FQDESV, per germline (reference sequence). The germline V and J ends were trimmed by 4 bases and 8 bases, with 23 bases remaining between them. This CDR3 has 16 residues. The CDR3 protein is CASSSGAAPGAGGYTF. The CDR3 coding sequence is TGTGCCAGCAGCTCCGGAGCCGCACCGGGGGCCGGGGGCTACACCTTC.

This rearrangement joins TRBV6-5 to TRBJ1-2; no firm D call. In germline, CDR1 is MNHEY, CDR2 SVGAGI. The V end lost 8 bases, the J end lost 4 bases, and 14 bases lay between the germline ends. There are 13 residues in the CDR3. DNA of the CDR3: TGTGCCAGCTATCCCCGCCCCACCTATGGCTACACCTTC. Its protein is CASYPRPTYGYTF.